The sequence of this T cell receptor beta chain was determined in a study of T cells in Graves' hyperthyroidism and ophthalmopathy. Study as a whole: Before any treatment, at initial diagnosis, peripheral blood was collected.

This clonotype was detected ten times or more. Its specificity is unknown. TCR beta CDR3 sequences were amplified from RNA transcripts. A set of HTBI primers served as the primers for a first-round RT-PCR of the TCR CDR3. One entry per CDR3 protein, called by TCRdb with MiXCR from the multiplex PCR reads. The data hold 400,000 or so distinct CDR3 sequences, with over 13% observed a single time. A Clinical Activity Score of at least 3, a NOSPECS grade of at least 4 and a duration under 3 months were recorded in the ophthalmopathy patients. Using more than 7.5 ml of fresh peripheral blood, PBMCs were prepared. Overall study findings and caveats: Most thyroid clonotypes expanded above 0.001 were also detected in blood.

This clonotype was obtained from a man aged 45-65 years with Graves' ophthalmopathy. The sample taken for sequencing was blood.

The CDR3, as DNA: TGTGCCAGCAGCTTAGAAACAAACAATCAGCCCCAGCATTTT. Amino acids: CASSLETNNQPQHF. The gene calls are TRBV7-8 and TRBJ1-5; D ambiguous. Germline loops: CDR1 SGHVS, CDR2 FQNEAQ. The ends were cut back, 1 base at V and 3 bases at J, with 7 bases in the middle. The CDR3 covers 14 residues.